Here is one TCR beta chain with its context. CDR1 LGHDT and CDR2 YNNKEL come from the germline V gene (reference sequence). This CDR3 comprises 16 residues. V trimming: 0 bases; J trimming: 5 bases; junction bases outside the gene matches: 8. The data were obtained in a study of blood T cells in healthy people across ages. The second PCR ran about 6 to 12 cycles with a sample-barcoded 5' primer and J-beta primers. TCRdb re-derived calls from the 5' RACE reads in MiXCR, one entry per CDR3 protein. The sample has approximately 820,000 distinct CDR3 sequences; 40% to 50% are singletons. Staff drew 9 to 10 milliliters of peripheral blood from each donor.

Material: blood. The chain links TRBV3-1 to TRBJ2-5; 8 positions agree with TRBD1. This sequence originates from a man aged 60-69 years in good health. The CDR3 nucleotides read TGTGCCAGCAGCCAAGATCGGGGACAGGTGGTCGAGACCCAGTACTTC. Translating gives CASSQDRGQVVETQYF.